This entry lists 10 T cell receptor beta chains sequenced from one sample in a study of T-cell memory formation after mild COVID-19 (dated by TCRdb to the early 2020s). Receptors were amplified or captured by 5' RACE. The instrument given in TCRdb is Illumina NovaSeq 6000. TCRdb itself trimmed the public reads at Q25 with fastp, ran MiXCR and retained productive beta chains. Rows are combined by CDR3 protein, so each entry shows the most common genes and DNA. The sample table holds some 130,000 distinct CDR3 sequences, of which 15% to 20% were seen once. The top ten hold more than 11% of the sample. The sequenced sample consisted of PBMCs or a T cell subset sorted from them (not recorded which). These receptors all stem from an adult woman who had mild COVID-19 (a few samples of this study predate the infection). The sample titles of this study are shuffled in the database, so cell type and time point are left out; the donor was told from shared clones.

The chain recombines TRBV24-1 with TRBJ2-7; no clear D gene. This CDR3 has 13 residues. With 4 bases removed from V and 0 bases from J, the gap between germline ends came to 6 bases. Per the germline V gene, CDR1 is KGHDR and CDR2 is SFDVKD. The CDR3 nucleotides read TGTGCCACCAGTGACAGCCTCTCCTACGAGCAGTACTTC. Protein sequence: CATSDSLSYEQYF.

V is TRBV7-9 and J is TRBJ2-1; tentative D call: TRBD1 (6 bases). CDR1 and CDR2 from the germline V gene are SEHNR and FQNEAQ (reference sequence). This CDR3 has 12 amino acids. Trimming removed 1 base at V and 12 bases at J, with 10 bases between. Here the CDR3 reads CASSLEDSGQFF. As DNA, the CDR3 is TGTGCCAGCAGCTTAGAGGACAGCGGGCAGTTCTTC.

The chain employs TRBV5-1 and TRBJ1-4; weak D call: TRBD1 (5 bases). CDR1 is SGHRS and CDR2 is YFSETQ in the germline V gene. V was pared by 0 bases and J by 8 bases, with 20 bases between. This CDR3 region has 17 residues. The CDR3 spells CASSLVQVAGRREKLFF. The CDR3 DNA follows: TGCGCCAGCAGCTTGGTCCAGGTGGCAGGGAGGCGCGAAAAACTGTTTTTT.

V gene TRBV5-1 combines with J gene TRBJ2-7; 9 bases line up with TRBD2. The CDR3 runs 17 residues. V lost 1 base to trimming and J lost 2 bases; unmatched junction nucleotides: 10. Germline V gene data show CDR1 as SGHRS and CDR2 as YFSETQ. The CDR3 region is CASSLQLSGGTPYEQYF. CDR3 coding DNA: TGCGCCAGCAGCTTGCAGCTTAGCGGGGGCACTCCCTACGAGCAGTACTTC.

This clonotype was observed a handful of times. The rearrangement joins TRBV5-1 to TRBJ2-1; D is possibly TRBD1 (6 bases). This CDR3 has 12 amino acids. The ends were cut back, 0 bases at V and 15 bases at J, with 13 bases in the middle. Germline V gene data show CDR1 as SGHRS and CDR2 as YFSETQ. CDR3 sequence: CASSLEGGHPFF. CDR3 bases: TGCGCCAGCAGCTTGGAAGGGGGTCACCCGTTCTTC.

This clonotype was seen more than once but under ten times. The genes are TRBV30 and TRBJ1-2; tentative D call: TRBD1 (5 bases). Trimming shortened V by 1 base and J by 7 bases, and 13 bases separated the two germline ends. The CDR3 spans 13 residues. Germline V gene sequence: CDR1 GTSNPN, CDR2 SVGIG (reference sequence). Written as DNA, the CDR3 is TGTGCCTGGAGTGAGGGGACCCACACTGGCTACACCTTC. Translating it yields CAWSEGTHTGYTF.

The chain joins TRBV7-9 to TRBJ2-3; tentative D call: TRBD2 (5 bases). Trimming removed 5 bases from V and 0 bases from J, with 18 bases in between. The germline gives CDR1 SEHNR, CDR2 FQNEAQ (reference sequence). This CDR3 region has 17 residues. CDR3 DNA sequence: TGTGCCAGCAGCCCCCGCGAGGGCCTTACTAGCACAGATACGCAGTATTTT. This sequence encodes CASSPREGLTSTDTQYF.

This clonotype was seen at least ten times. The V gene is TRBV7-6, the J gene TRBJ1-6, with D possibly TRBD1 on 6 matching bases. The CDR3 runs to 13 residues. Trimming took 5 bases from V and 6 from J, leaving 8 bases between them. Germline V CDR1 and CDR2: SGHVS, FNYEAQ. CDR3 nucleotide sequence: TGTGCCAGCAGCCTGGACAGTAATTCACCCCTCCACTTT. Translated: CASSLDSNSPLHF.

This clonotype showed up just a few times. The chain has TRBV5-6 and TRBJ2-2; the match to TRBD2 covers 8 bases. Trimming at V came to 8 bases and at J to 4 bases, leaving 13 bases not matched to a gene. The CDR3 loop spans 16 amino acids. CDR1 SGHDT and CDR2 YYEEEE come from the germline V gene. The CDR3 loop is CASTPGGRTLTGELFF. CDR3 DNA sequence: TGTGCCAGTACCCCTGGCGGGAGGACCCTCACCGGGGAGCTGTTTTTT.

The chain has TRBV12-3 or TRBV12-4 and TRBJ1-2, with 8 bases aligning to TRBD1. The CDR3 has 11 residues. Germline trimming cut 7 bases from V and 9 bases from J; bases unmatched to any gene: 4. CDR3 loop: CASNRGLSYTF. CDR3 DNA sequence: TGTGCCAGCAACAGGGGGTTAAGCTACACCTTC.